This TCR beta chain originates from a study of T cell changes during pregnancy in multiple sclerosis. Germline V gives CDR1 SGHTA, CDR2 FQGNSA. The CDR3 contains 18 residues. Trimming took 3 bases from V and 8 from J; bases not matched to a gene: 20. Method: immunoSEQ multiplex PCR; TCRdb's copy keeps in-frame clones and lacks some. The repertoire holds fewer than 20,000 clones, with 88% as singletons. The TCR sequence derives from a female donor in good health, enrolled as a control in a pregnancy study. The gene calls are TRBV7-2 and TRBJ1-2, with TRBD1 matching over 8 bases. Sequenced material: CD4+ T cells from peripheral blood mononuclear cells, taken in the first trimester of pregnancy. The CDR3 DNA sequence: TGTGCCAGCAGCTTCCCAGGGGCAGGGGGCCTCCGGAATAGCGGCTACACCTTC. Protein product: CASSFPGAGGLRNSGYTF.